The 13 T cell receptor beta chains below come from one sample, sequenced in a study of T-cell reconstitution after alpha-beta-depleted transplantation in children. TCRbeta library construction was performed incorporating unique molecular identifiers. Using its own MiXCR run on the PCR reads, TCRdb lists one record per CDR3 protein. The data contain about 830,000 distinct CDR3 sequences, roughly 16% of them singletons. The sample consisted of PBMCs, mostly from graft donor cells, taken 360 days after TCRalphabeta/CD19-depleted stem cell transplant. These receptors came from a male patient younger than 18 who had a stem cell transplant for acute lymphoblastic leukemia, so the T cells may come from the graft donor.

This clonotype came up many times. The chain is built from TRBV12-3 or TRBV12-4 and TRBJ2-1; unclear D gene. The CDR3 spans 11 residues. V dropped 6 bases and J dropped 8 bases, with 8 bases sitting between them. The CDR3 loop is CASSRWDEQFF. DNA for the CDR3: TGTGCCAGCAGCCGCTGGGATGAGCAGTTCTTC.

The chain combines TRBV7-3 with TRBJ2-7; D is perhaps TRBD1 (5 bases). V dropped 3 bases and J dropped 0 bases, with 15 bases sitting between them. This CDR3 has 16 residues. The germline gives CDR1 SGHTA, CDR2 FQGTGA. In DNA form, the CDR3 reads TGTGCCAGCAGCTTGTGCGTCAGGGTAAGCTCCTACGAGCAGTACTTC. This codes for CASSLCVRVSSYEQYF.

A few counts support this clonotype. The chain couples TRBV20-1 to TRBJ1-1; 11 positions agree with TRBD1. V lost 6 bases to trimming and J lost 6 bases; unmatched junction nucleotides: 6. This CDR3 contains 13 residues. Germline loops: CDR1 DFQATT, CDR2 SNEGSKA (reference sequence). In DNA form, the CDR3 reads TGCAGTGCGCAGGACAGGGGGCACCCTGAAGCTTTCTTT. It encodes CSAQDRGHPEAFF.

The V and J genes are TRBV10-3 and TRBJ2-3; TRBD1 agrees at 8 bases. Germline V gene lookup returns CDR1 ENHRY and CDR2 SYGVKD. V trimming: 3 bases; J trimming: 8 bases; junction bases outside the gene matches: 7. The CDR3 sequence is 14 residues long. The CDR3 reads CAISEPGTGSTQYF. DNA for the CDR3: TGTGCCATCAGTGAACCCGGGACAGGATCTACGCAGTATTTT.

This clonotype was counted only a few times. For the CDR3, the DNA is TGCAGCGTTCGGGAAAAGGGGGCCGGGGAGACCCAGTACTTC. Amino acid sequence: CSVREKGAGETQYF. This sequence joins TRBV29-1 and TRBJ2-5, with 7 nucleotides matching TRBD1. CDR3 size: 14 residues. The trim removed 5 bases at V and 5 bases at J, leaving 11 bases unmatched. CDR1 is SQVTM, CDR2 ANQGSEA, per germline.

The rearrangement uses TRBV5-1 and TRBJ2-7; 9 nucleotides line up with TRBD1. Germline CDR1 is SGHRS and CDR2 is YFSETQ. V lost 4 bases, J lost 5 bases, and 10 bases stayed unmatched. The CDR3 extends over 15 amino acids. CDR3 protein: CASSLLPGQGHEQYF. In DNA form, the CDR3 reads TGCGCCAGCAGCCTCCTCCCGGGACAGGGACACGAGCAGTACTTC.

The table lists this clonotype with a few counts. This sequence joins TRBV2 and TRBJ2-2; TRBD2 agrees at 9 bases. This CDR3 spans 15 amino acids. Germline V gene sequence: CDR1 SNHLY, CDR2 FYNNEI. The junction had 10 bases not matched to a gene; V was cut back by 7 bases and J by 7 bases. The CDR3 loop reads CASNLAGGHGGELFF. Here the CDR3 DNA reads TGTGCCAGCAATCTGGCGGGAGGGCATGGCGGGGAGCTGTTTTTT.

There are a few counts of this clonotype. V and J are TRBV29-1 and TRBJ2-7; D ambiguous. Trimming stripped 4 bases from V and 4 bases from J, with 17 bases between. The length of the CDR3 is 14 residues. Germline loops: CDR1 SQVTM, CDR2 ANQGSEA. CDR3 bases: TGCAGCGTTGCCGCGACCCCCGGACCTTACGAGCAGTACTTC. It codes for CSVAATPGPYEQYF.

The chain uses TRBV15 and TRBJ2-4; 7 bases align to TRBD2. This CDR3 has 16 residues. CDR1 is LNHNV and CDR2 is YYDKDF in the germline V gene (reference sequence). V trimming: 0 bases; J trimming: 6 bases; junction bases outside the gene matches: 8. CDR3 region: CATSREGGMWANIQYF. The CDR3, as DNA: TGTGCCACCAGCAGAGAGGGGGGGATGTGGGCAAACATTCAGTACTTC.

V is TRBV29-1 and J is TRBJ2-1; D might be TRBD1 (5 bases). Trimming removed 4 bases at V and 4 bases at J, with 14 bases between. Germline CDR1 reads SQVTM; CDR2 reads ANQGSEA. The CDR3 length is 14 residues. CDR3 sequence reads: CSVVQGLLYNEQFF. The CDR3 DNA reads TGCAGCGTTGTTCAGGGATTACTTTACAATGAGCAGTTCTTC.

This clonotype showed up many times. The chain carries TRBV21-1 and TRBJ2-1; the D call in the table, TRBD2, was not verified against the DNA. TRBV21-1 is flagged as a pseudogene. CDR3 size: 19 residues. CDR3 sequence: CASSKGRATPGLALNEQFF. The CDR3 nucleotides are TGTGCCAGCAGCAAAGGAAGGGCAACTCCGGGACTAGCTTTAAATGAGCAGTTCTTC.

The sample holds a few counts of this clonotype. The chain joins TRBV29-1 to TRBJ1-2; a weak D match, TRBD1 (6 bases). The CDR3 length is 10 residues. Germline CDR1 is SQVTM and CDR2 is ANQGSEA. V was trimmed by 7 bases and J by 8 bases, leaving 11 bases between them. The CDR3 sequence: CSARGDGYTF. CDR3 bases: TGCAGCGCTAGGGGGGACGGCTACACCTTC.

This sequence joins TRBV7-9 and TRBJ1-3; TRBD1 might be the D (5 bases). The CDR3 has 17 residues. Trimming removed 3 bases at V and 0 bases at J, with 15 bases between. Germline values: CDR1 SEHNR, CDR2 FQNEAQ (reference sequence). The CDR3 reads CASSFTGGRSSGNTIYF. The CDR3 nucleotides are TGTGCCAGCAGCTTTACCGGGGGACGGTCCTCTGGAAACACCATATATTTT.